This TCR beta chain was identified during a study of OX40 agonist ivuxolimab in advanced cancers. Whole-study context: Across the patients, intravenous ivuxolimab was delivered every 2 weeks at 0.01 to 10 mg/kg.

In the case of this clone: Antigen: not known.

The protocol was immunoSEQ multiplex PCR, while the TCRdb copy is restricted to in-frame clones and leaves out a portion. Of over 150,000 clones in the sample, 85% to 95% were seen once. Blood sampling was done at baseline, cycle 4 day 1, and cycle 7 day 1. CDR3 size: 13 residues. V gave up 10 bases and J gave up 14 bases, with 24 bases separating them. Per germline, CDR1 MNHEY and CDR2 SVGAGI. Points from the study as a whole: Also present in some nonresponders was a low level of normalized T-cell clonal expansion. Clonal expansion by week 6 occurred in CD4+ and CD8+ blood T cells (at 0.1 to 3.0 mg/kg).

This chain links TRBV6-5 with TRBJ1-3; D possibly corresponds to TRBD1 (5 bases). The TCR originated in an adult with an advanced solid tumor such as melanoma, head and neck, liver or kidney cancer. This specimen was CD4+ or CD8+ T cells sorted from blood, taken in a trial of the OX40 agonist ivuxolimab. The CDR3 DNA follows: TGTGCCACCTGGAGAAGCGTCCGGGACGTTGTATATTTT. Its translation: CATWRSVRDVVYF.